These 18 T cell receptor beta chains share one sample of origin, sequenced in a study of CD8 T cells in ankylosing spondylitis. Notes on the study in general: For ankylosing spondylitis blood, a TCR beta motif of 7 or 8 highly homologous variants appeared characteristic.

TCRdb called the 5' RACE reads again in MiXCR, with one record for every CDR3 protein. The sample carries about 330,000 distinct CDR3 sequences, 8% recorded once. Antigen specificity for these receptors is unknown. Sequencing was done on a sample of blood, either unsorted or a sorted T cell fraction (not recorded which). Receptors were obtained from a male donor with ankylosing spondylitis.

Many counts were recorded for this clonotype. The chain has TRBV2 and TRBJ2-1; 9 nucleotides agree with TRBD2. V gave up 5 bases and J gave up 5 bases; unmatched junction bases: 4. This CDR3 contains 14 residues. Germline V gene lookup returns CDR1 SNHLY and CDR2 FYNNEI. The CDR3 sequence is CASSSSGNHNEQFF. In nucleotides, the CDR3 is TGTGCCAGCAGTTCTAGCGGGAACCACAATGAGCAGTTCTTC.

This sequence joins TRBV10-1 and TRBJ2-5, with TRBD2 matching 7 bases. Losses at the gene ends were 0 bases for V and 4 bases for J; bases not matched to a gene: 8. The CDR3 is made up of 16 amino acids. CDR1 WNHNN and CDR2 SYGVQD come from the germline V gene (reference sequence). This chain's CDR3 is CASSESPGGLRETQYF. CDR3 coding DNA: TGCGCCAGCAGTGAGTCACCGGGAGGACTTCGAGAGACCCAGTACTTC.

The CDR3 nucleotides are TGTGCCAGCAGTCAAGGGATTAATCAGCCCCAGCATTTT. It specifies CASSQGINQPQHF. This chain uses TRBV25-1 with TRBJ1-5, with D unclear. This CDR3 region has 13 residues. Trimming left V 5 bases short and J 4 bases short, with 9 bases between. Germline CDR1 is MGHDK and CDR2 is SYGVNS.

There are a few counts of this clonotype. The chain couples TRBV29-1 to TRBJ1-2; no definite D call. CDR1 is SQVTM and CDR2 is ANQGSEA in the germline V gene. CDR3 length equals 12 residues. Trimming shortened V by 0 bases and J by 2 bases, and 4 bases separated the two germline ends. The CDR3 here is CSVEEANYGYTF. CDR3 sequence (DNA): TGCAGCGTTGAAGAGGCAAACTATGGCTACACCTTC.

In this sample, this clonotype turned up a few times. The gene calls are TRBV11-2 and TRBJ1-1; no reliable D call. This CDR3 is 18 amino acids long. Per the germline V gene, CDR1 is SGHAT and CDR2 is FQNNGV. Trimming cost V 0 bases and J 0 bases, with 17 bases left between them. The CDR3 nucleotides are TGTGCCAGCAGCTTAGATCCAATAGGGAGAGGGATGAACACTGAAGCTTTCTTT. As protein: CASSLDPIGRGMNTEAFF.

In this sample, this clonotype turned up many times. This chain joins TRBV12-5 and TRBJ1-1; D is ambiguous. Germline CDR1 reads LGHNT; CDR2 reads FRNRAP. The V end was cut by 3 bases, the J end by 3 bases, with 8 bases between. The CDR3 totals 13 residues. The CDR3 DNA follows: TGTGCTAGTGGTTTATATGAGTACACTGAAGCTTTCTTT. Encoded protein: CASGLYEYTEAFF. The whole variable domain, remainder taken from reference TRBV12-5 and TRBJ1-1, is DARVTQTPRHKVTEMGQEVTMRCQPILGHNTVFWYRQTMMQGLELLAYFRNRAPLDDSGMPKDRFSAEMPDATLATLKIQPSEPRDSAVYFCASGLYEYTEAFFGQGTRLTVV.

This clonotype was found a few times. This chain joins TRBV4-1 and TRBJ2-3; 9 nucleotides align to TRBD1. V lost 4 bases, J lost 1 base, and 6 bases stayed unmatched. CDR1 is MGHRA, CDR2 YSYEKL, per germline. This CDR3 has 16 residues. As DNA, the CDR3 is TGCGCCAGCAGCCCCCCCCGACAGGGGGGCACAGATACGCAGTATTTT. Protein product: CASSPPRQGGTDTQYF.

The V gene is TRBV24-1, the J gene TRBJ2-1, with 9 positions matching TRBD2. CDR1 and CDR2 (germline): KGHDR, SFDVKD. After removal of 7 bases from V and 3 bases from J, the junction contained 6 bases not matched to a gene. This CDR3 is 15 amino acids long. CDR3 nucleotide sequence: TGTGCCACCAGAGAACAGACTAGCGGCTACAATGAGCAGTTCTTC. Encoded protein: CATREQTSGYNEQFF.

This clonotype was seen repeatedly, ten times or more. J is TRBJ2-1 and V is TRBV28, with a possible D match to TRBD2 (6 bases). V dropped 7 bases and J dropped 6 bases, with 22 bases sitting between them. Per germline, CDR1 MDHEN and CDR2 SYDVKM. The CDR3 loop spans 16 amino acids. Here the CDR3 DNA reads TGTGCCAGCAATGGACTCCGGGGGTCATTTGGCAATGAGCAGTTCTTC. Its protein product is CASNGLRGSFGNEQFF.

Many counts were recorded for this clonotype. The V and J genes are TRBV29-1 and TRBJ1-1; D is possibly TRBD1 (6 bases). This CDR3 region has 12 residues. Trimming shortened V by 5 bases and J by 5 bases, and 12 bases separated the two germline ends. Germline assignment: CDR1 SQVTM and CDR2 ANQGSEA. The CDR3 DNA is TGCAGCGTTCGTACAGGGCGAACTGAAGCTTTCTTT. Translation gives CSVRTGRTEAFF.

The rearrangement joins TRBV3-1 to TRBJ1-1; TRBD1 might be the D (5 bases). Trimming took off 2 bases at V and 5 bases at J, with 12 bases between the two ends. CDR1 and CDR2 from the germline V gene are LGHDT and YNNKEL (reference sequence). The CDR3 runs to 14 residues. The CDR3 coding sequence is TGTGCCAGCAGCCAATCTGACAGTGCAACTGAAGCTTTCTTT. It encodes CASSQSDSATEAFF.

This rearrangement joins TRBV7-2 to TRBJ2-2; D unclear. V was clipped by 5 bases and J by 6 bases, with 10 bases between them. This CDR3 has 13 amino acids. Per germline, CDR1 SGHTA and CDR2 FQGNSA. The CDR3 nucleotides read TGTGCCAGCAGCCCGGTCCCGGCCGGGGAGCTGTTTTTT. Amino acids: CASSPVPAGELFF.

This clonotype was observed at least ten times. The chain has TRBV19 and TRBJ2-3, with a possible D match to TRBD2 (5 bases). Germline values: CDR1 LNHDA, CDR2 SQIVND (reference sequence). CDR3 length equals 14 residues. Trimming removed 5 bases at V and 2 bases at J, with 11 bases between. CDR3 sequence reads: CASSWRLSTDTQYF. The CDR3 DNA is TGTGCCAGTAGTTGGAGGTTATCCACAGATACGCAGTATTTT.

The chain carries TRBV5-1 and TRBJ2-1, with D hard to call. The CDR3 length is 13 residues. Trimming removed 0 bases at V and 10 bases at J, with 11 bases between. Germline V gives CDR1 SGHRS, CDR2 YFSETQ. The CDR3 DNA follows: TGCGCCAGCAGCTTGGATGGCCGGCCGGAGCAGTTCTTC. It specifies CASSLDGRPEQFF.

The chain employs TRBV6-5 and TRBJ2-7; D is uncertain. Germline values: CDR1 MNHEY, CDR2 SVGAGI. The length of the CDR3 is 14 residues. Between the trimmed V and J ends, which lost 0 bases and 2 bases, there was a span of 8 bases. The CDR3 DNA sequence: TGTGCCAGCAGTTACTCGACGGATACCTACGAGCAGTACTTC. It encodes CASSYSTDTYEQYF.

This chain uses TRBV18 with TRBJ2-5; the D gene is possibly TRBD1 (6 bases). The V end lost 0 bases, the J end lost 5 bases, and 16 bases lay between the germline ends. The length of the CDR3 is 16 residues. Germline V gene lookup returns CDR1 KGHSH and CDR2 LQKENI. The CDR3, as DNA: TGTGCCAGCTCACCACCTAACCAGGGGCGCGGCGAGACCCAGTACTTC. This sequence encodes CASSPPNQGRGETQYF.

The chain recombines TRBV29-1 with TRBJ2-5, with TRBD2 identical over 8 bases. V was clipped by 3 bases and J by 1 base; unmatched bases: 1. The CDR3 loop spans 13 amino acids. Germline V gene data show CDR1 as SQVTM and CDR2 as ANQGSEA. CDR3 in amino acids: CSVEAGGQETQYF. For the CDR3, the DNA is TGCAGCGTTGAGGCGGGAGGCCAAGAGACCCAGTACTTC.

This clonotype was counted ten times or more. V gene TRBV4-3 combines with J gene TRBJ1-2; 8 nucleotides line up with TRBD1. V was clipped by 3 bases and J by 3 bases; unmatched bases: 6. Germline V gene sequence: CDR1 LGHNA, CDR2 YSLEER. The CDR3 consists of 15 residues. In nucleotides, the CDR3 is TGCGCCAGCAGCCAGGCCCTACAGGGGGACTATGGCTACACCTTC. This translates into CASSQALQGDYGYTF.